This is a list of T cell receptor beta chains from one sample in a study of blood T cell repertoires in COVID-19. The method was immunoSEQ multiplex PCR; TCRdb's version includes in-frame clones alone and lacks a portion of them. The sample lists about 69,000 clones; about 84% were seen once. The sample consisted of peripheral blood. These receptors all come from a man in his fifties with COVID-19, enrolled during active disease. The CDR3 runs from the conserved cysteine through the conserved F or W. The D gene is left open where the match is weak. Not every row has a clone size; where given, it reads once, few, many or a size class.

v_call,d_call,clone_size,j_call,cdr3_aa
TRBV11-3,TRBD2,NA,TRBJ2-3,CASSSSLGRGGLIRTDTQYF
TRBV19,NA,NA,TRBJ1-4,CASSRWGEGEKLFF
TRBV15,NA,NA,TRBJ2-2,CATSEGKRDTGELFF
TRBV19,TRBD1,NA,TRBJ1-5,CASSMTGPSQPQHF
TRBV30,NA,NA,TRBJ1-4,CAWRGHRATNEKLFF
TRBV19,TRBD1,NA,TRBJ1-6,CASNEGTENSPLHF
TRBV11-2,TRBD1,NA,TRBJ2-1,CASSSLPTGNYNEQFF
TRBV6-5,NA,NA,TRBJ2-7,CASTQDRWDEQYF
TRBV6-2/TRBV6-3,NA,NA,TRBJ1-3,CASSNRDPSGNTIYF
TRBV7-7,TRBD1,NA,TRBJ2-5,CASSRGGGQETQYF
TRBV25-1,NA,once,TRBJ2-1,CASSDEARGNEQFF
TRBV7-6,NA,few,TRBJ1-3,CASSSHPETGYSGNTIYF
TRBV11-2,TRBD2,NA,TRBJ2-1,CASSAGLAGDNEQFF
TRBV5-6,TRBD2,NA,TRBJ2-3,CASSLRSGGSTDTQYF
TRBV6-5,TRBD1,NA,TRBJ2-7,CASRGTGVSYEQYF
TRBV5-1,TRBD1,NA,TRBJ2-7,CASSLARDRLSYEQYF
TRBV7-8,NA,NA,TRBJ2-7,CASSSYRDRASTYEQYF
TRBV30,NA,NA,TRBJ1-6,CAWRLTDQGNSPLHF
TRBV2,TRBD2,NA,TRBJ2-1,CASTFGSGGLAFVYNEQFF
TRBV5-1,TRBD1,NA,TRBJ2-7,CASSYWTGGPYEQYF
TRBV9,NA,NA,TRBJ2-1,CASSVGAGANNEQFF
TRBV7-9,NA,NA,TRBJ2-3,CASSSPSTDTQYF
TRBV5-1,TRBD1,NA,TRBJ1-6,CASSAGTANNSPLHF
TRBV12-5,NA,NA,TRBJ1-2,CASGLESGVGYTF
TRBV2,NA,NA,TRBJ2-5,CASSGQTQETQYF
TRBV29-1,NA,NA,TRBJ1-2,CSVGQGAYGYTF
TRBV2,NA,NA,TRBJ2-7,CASSEEGEQYF
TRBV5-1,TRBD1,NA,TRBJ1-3,CASSAGQGSGNTIYF
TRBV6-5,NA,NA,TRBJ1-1,CASSYTSGRTEAFF
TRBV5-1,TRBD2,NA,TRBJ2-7,CASSHSGGTYEQYF
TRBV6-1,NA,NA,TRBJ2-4,CASSEGGQRAKNIQYF
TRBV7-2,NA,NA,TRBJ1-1,CASSLVSSEAFF
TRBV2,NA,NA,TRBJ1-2,CASTPLSRGDYGYTF
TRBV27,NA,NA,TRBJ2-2,CASNRGGASNTGELFF
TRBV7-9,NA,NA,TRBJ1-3,CASSLDRAGNTIYF
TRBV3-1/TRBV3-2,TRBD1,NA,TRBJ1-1,CASSPGTGGVGTEAFF
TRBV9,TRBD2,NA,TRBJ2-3,CASSPELDSGGSNTDTQYF
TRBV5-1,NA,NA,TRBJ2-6,CASSLDSGSGANVLTF
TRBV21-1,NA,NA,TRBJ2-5,CASSKGGDRANQETQYF
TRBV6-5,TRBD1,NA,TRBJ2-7,CASNPGQAAYEQYF
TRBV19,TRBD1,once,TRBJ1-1,CASSRTGYTEAFF
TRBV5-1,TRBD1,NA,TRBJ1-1,CASSGGQMNTEAFF